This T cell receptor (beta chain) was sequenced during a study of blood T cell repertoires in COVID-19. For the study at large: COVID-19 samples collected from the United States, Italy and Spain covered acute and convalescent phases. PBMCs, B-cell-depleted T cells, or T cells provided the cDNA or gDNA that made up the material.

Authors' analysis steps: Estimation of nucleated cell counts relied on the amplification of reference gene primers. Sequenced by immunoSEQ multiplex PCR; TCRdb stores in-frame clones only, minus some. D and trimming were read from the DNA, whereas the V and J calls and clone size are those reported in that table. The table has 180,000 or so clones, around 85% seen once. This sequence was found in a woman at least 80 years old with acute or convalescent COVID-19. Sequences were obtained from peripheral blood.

This CDR3 is CASSQGRNSGNTIYF. In DNA form, the CDR3 reads TGCGCCAGCAGCCAAGGCAGGAACTCTGGAAACACCATATATTTT. The chain joins TRBV4-3 to TRBJ1-3; D gene unclear. Germline V gene lookup returns CDR1 LGHNA and CDR2 YSLEER. V was shortened by 1 base and J by 0 bases, with 7 bases between the two germline ends. The CDR3 contains 15 residues.